The 32 T cell receptor beta chains in this list originate from one sample, sequenced in a study of blood T cell repertoires in COVID-19. This table comes from immunoSEQ multiplex PCR, and its TCRdb copy is limited to in-frame clones, with some not included. The table shows about 120,000 clones, with around nine tenths occurring only once. Source material: peripheral blood. All receptors come from a woman in her forties or fifties with active or convalescent COVID-19.

The gene calls are TRBV5-4 and TRBJ2-1; 9 bases fit TRBD2. J gave up 5 bases and V 5 bases, and 8 bases lay outside the gene matches. The germline V gene has CDR1 SGHNT and CDR2 YYREEE (reference sequence). The CDR3 contains 15 residues. CDR3 protein: CASRNGLARDNEQFF. For the CDR3, the DNA is TGTGCCAGCAGAAATGGACTAGCGAGGGACAATGAGCAGTTCTTC.

The rearrangement links TRBV10-3 to TRBJ1-1; D not resolved. The V and J ends lost 0 bases and 2 bases respectively, with 13 bases between them. CDR3 length: 16 residues. Germline loops: CDR1 ENHRY, CDR2 SYGVKD. The CDR3 here is CAISESVRSSNTEAFF. The CDR3 coding sequence is TGTGCCATCAGTGAGTCGGTTAGGAGCTCTAACACTGAAGCTTTCTTT.

This clone was picked up one time. The genes are TRBV3-1 (or the pseudogene TRBV3-2) and TRBJ2-7; the match to TRBD2 covers 16 bases. The CDR3 loop spans 18 amino acids. Germline values: CDR1 LGHDT, CDR2 YNNKEL (reference sequence). The V segment lost 4 bases and the J segment 3 bases; nucleotides outside the gene matches: 9. CDR3 sequence (DNA): TGTGCCAGCAGCCCGTCCGGGACTAGCGGGAGGGCCCTCTACGAGCAGTACTTC. The encoded protein is CASSPSGTSGRALYEQYF.

This clone has more than one count but fewer than ten. This rearrangement joins TRBV28 to TRBJ2-7; 7 bases fit TRBD1. The CDR3 is made up of 11 amino acids. Germline-derived CDR1 and CDR2 are MDHEN and SYDVKM. The CDR3 DNA follows: TGTGCCAGCAGTTTAGGGGGACAGCTATTCGTC. It specifies CASSLGGQLFV.

The CDR3 sequence: CAISEGQLISYEQYF. The CDR3 nucleotides are TGTGCCATCAGTGAGGGACAATTGATTTCCTACGAGCAGTACTTC. This rearrangement joins TRBV10-3 to TRBJ2-7; D might be TRBD1 (5 bases). The CDR3 consists of 15 residues. Deletions cut 2 bases from V and 1 base from J, with 12 bases between. CDR1 is ENHRY, CDR2 SYGVKD, per germline.

This chain links TRBV6-1 with TRBJ1-4; no clear D. V dropped 1 base and J dropped 4 bases, with 10 bases sitting between them. The CDR3 contains 15 residues. Germline assignment: CDR1 MNHNS and CDR2 SASEGT. For the CDR3, the DNA is TGTGCCAGCAGTGAAGGGGCGGGAGATAATGAAAAACTGTTTTTT. The encoded protein is CASSEGAGDNEKLFF.

V usage is TRBV28 and J usage is TRBJ2-3; a weak D match, TRBD1 (5 bases). CDR1 is MDHEN, CDR2 SYDVKM, per germline. V lost 3 bases and J 6 bases, leaving 10 bases between the germline ends. There are 13 residues in the CDR3. The CDR3 nucleotides read TGTGCCAGCAGTTTGTGGGGCAGGGATACGCAGTATTTT. It translates to CASSLWGRDTQYF.

CDR3 amino acids: CASSPLAGVSDEQFF. DNA for the CDR3: TGTGCCAGCTCACCACTAGCGGGAGTTAGCGATGAGCAGTTCTTC. V is TRBV18 and J is TRBJ2-1; 9 positions agree with TRBD2. CDR1 and CDR2 from the germline V gene are KGHSH and LQKENI. The V segment lost 1 base and the J segment 8 bases; nucleotides outside the gene matches: 6. The CDR3 totals 15 residues.

J is TRBJ2-1 and V is TRBV4-2; tentatively, D is TRBD2 (6 bases). V lost 3 bases, J lost 10 bases, and 22 bases lay in between. Germline assignment: CDR1 LGHNA and CDR2 YNFKEQ. The CDR3 is 16 residues long. CDR3 region: CASSQSLGDFPDEQFF. The CDR3 DNA is TGTGCCAGCAGCCAGAGTCTCGGGGACTTCCCTGACGAGCAGTTCTTC.

The count of this clone is one. CDR3 sequence reads: CASSSSGTGSGNTIYF. Written as DNA, the CDR3 is TGTGCCAGCAGTTCCTCCGGGACAGGCTCTGGAAACACCATATATTTT. The chain employs TRBV5-8 and TRBJ1-3; 8 bases agree with TRBD1. Losses at the gene ends were 5 bases for V and 0 bases for J; bases not matched to a gene: 7. CDR1 SGHTS and CDR2 YDEGEE come from the germline V gene. This CDR3 has 16 residues. Complete variable domain (other parts from reference TRBV5-8 and TRBJ1-3): EAGVTQSPTHLIKTRGQQATLRCSPISGHTSVYWYQQALGLGLQFLLWYDEGEERNRGNFPPRFSGRQFPNYSSELNVNALELEDSALYLCASSSSGTGSGNTIYFGEGSWLTVV.

This chain uses TRBV4-1 with TRBJ2-3; 11 nucleotides agree with TRBD2. The V gene end was trimmed by 4 bases and the J gene end by 6 bases; junction bases not matched to a gene: 9. The CDR3 totals 16 residues. Germline V CDR1 and CDR2: MGHRA, YSYEKL. The CDR3 loop reads CASSPLAGGLTDTQYF. CDR3 nucleotides: TGCGCCAGCAGCCCCCTAGCGGGAGGTTTGACGGATACGCAGTATTTT.

This clone has only one observation. The rearrangement links TRBV19 to TRBJ1-4, with D tentatively TRBD1 (5 bases). V was cut by 10 bases and J by 5 bases, with 14 bases left in between. Germline assignment: CDR1 LNHDA and CDR2 SQIVND (reference sequence). The CDR3 length is 13 residues. The CDR3: CATAGELNEKLFF. The CDR3 DNA reads as TGTGCCACCGCGGGGGAGCTGAATGAAAAACTGTTTTTT.

The chain joins TRBV6-6 to TRBJ1-5, with 9 bases identical to TRBD1. From germline, CDR1 is MNHNY and CDR2 SVGAGI (reference sequence). The ends lost 4 bases at V and 6 bases at J; junction bases unmatched: 4. This CDR3 has 14 residues. The CDR3 DNA reads TGTGCCAGCAGTTTCGACAGGGGGATTCAGCCCCAGCATTTT. This encodes CASSFDRGIQPQHF.

V gene TRBV9 combines with J gene TRBJ2-3; the D gene is possibly TRBD2 (6 bases). Germline lookup yields CDR1 SGDLS and CDR2 YYNGEE. V was trimmed by 0 bases and J by 4 bases, leaving 12 bases between them. The CDR3 is 15 amino acids. The CDR3 reads CASSVGGNPADTQYF. CDR3 DNA sequence: TGTGCCAGCAGCGTAGGCGGGAACCCTGCAGATACGCAGTATTTT.

The chain recombines TRBV20-1 with TRBJ2-2; 8 nucleotides line up with TRBD2. The CDR3 is 15 residues long. In germline, CDR1 is DFQATT, CDR2 SNEGSKA (reference sequence). The ends lost 3 bases at V and 1 base at J; junction bases unmatched: 4. The CDR3, as DNA: TGCAGTGCTAGTCCGAGCGGGAGGAACACCGGGGAGCTGTTTTTT. Its protein is CSASPSGRNTGELFF.

The chain has TRBV28 and TRBJ1-1; D is undetermined. This CDR3 comprises 12 residues. Germline CDR1 reads MDHEN; CDR2 reads SYDVKM. V lost 8 bases and J 5 bases, leaving 12 bases between the germline ends. The CDR3 is CASDEGGTEAFF. Here the CDR3 DNA reads TGTGCCAGCGATGAGGGAGGGACTGAAGCTTTCTTT.

The J gene is TRBJ2-4, the V gene TRBV4-2, with 7 positions matching TRBD1. This CDR3 contains 14 residues. J was trimmed by 5 bases and V by 3 bases; bases with no gene match: 4. CDR1 and CDR2 from the germline V gene are LGHNA and YNFKEQ. The CDR3 here is CASSHTDRQNIQYF. CDR3 sequence (DNA): TGTGCCAGCAGCCATACGGACAGGCAAAACATTCAGTACTTC.

V is TRBV10-3 and J is TRBJ2-7; 8 bases are a match to TRBD1. Germline CDR1 and CDR2: ENHRY and SYGVKD. CDR3 length: 13 amino acids. With 4 bases clipped from V and 5 bases from J, the junction kept 4 bases outside the gene matches. The CDR3 nucleotides are TGTGCCATCAGTGGCGGACAGGGCCACGAGCAGTACTTC. Translated: CAISGGQGHEQYF.

The V gene is TRBV7-2, the J gene TRBJ1-4, with TRBD1 identical over 10 bases. Germline loops: CDR1 SGHTA, CDR2 FQGNSA. The CDR3 loop spans 15 amino acids. V shed 2 bases and J 7 bases; nucleotides not matched to a gene: 4. The CDR3 sequence is CASSLRGQGVEKLFF. The CDR3, as DNA: TGTGCCAGCAGCTTACGCGGACAGGGGGTTGAAAAACTGTTTTTT.

This clone was seen once. This rearrangement joins TRBV4-2 to TRBJ2-3; 12 bases match TRBD2. The CDR3 is made up of 20 amino acids. V dropped 0 bases and J dropped 3; count of bases not matched to a gene: 13. Germline CDR1 is LGHNA and CDR2 is YNFKEQ. The CDR3 sequence: CASSQEVIYSSGRGTDTQYF. In DNA form, the CDR3 reads TGTGCCAGCAGCCAAGAGGTGATCTATTCTAGCGGGAGGGGGACAGATACGCAGTATTTT.

The V and J genes are TRBV28 and TRBJ1-4; tentatively, D is TRBD1 (5 bases). The CDR3 is made up of 15 amino acids. V was cut by 7 bases and J by 10 bases, with 22 bases left in between. Per the germline V gene, CDR1 is MDHEN and CDR2 is SYDVKM. This CDR3 is CASTGPRRGLGKLFF. In nucleotides, the CDR3 is TGTGCCAGCACCGGCCCAAGGAGGGGATTAGGAAAACTGTTTTTT.

This clone has just one count. V is TRBV12-3 or TRBV12-4 and J is TRBJ1-6; 7 bases match TRBD1. The CDR3 is 13 residues long. The J segment lost 10 bases and the V segment lost 6 bases, leaving 6 bases of the junction unmatched. The CDR3 nucleotides read TGTGCCAGCAGAGGGACACAGGGGTCACCCCTCCACTTT. Its translation is CASRGTQGSPLHF.

The rearrangement links TRBV7-3 to TRBJ2-2; TRBD2 aligns across 11 bases. Trimming at V came to 4 bases and at J to 5 bases, leaving 3 bases not matched to a gene. Germline V lookup: CDR1 SGHTA, CDR2 FQGTGA. The CDR3 extends over 15 amino acids. The chain's CDR3 is CASSSGTSGTGELFF. CDR3 bases: TGTGCCAGCAGCTCCGGGACTAGCGGAACCGGGGAGCTGTTTTTT.

The chain has TRBV6-2 or TRBV6-3 and TRBJ2-5; a possible D gene is TRBD2 (6 bases). This CDR3 is built from 14 residues. The germline V gene encodes CDR1 MNHEY and CDR2 SVGEGT. The germline V and J ends were trimmed by 6 bases and 5 bases, with 16 bases remaining between them. The CDR3 DNA follows: TGTGCCAGCAGCCCGGGACTTGTCGTTGAGACCCAGTACTTC. It translates to CASSPGLVVETQYF.

This rearrangement joins TRBV30 to TRBJ2-5, with 15 bases identical to TRBD2. The trim removed 8 bases at V and 8 bases at J, leaving 3 bases unmatched. The length of the CDR3 is 12 residues. Germline CDR1 and CDR2: GTSNPN and SVGIG (reference sequence). The CDR3: CALGLAGGTQYF. CDR3 DNA: TGTGCCCTGGGACTAGCGGGAGGTACCCAGTACTTC.

The chain joins TRBV19 to TRBJ1-2; D unresolved. Germline assignment: CDR1 LNHDA and CDR2 SQIVND (reference sequence). This CDR3 spans 14 amino acids. V gave up 6 bases and J gave up 4 bases, with 15 bases separating them. CDR3 sequence reads: CASRTRGLSYGYTF. The CDR3 region has the DNA TGTGCCAGTAGGACCCGTGGGCTAAGCTATGGCTACACCTTC.

This clone has more than one count but fewer than ten. The chain combines TRBV6-1 with TRBJ1-5; 11 nucleotides match TRBD1. This CDR3 has 18 residues. Looked up from germline, CDR1 is MNHNS and CDR2 is SASEGT. Germline trimming cut 3 bases from V and 6 bases from J; bases unmatched to any gene: 13. The CDR3 spells CASSDRYRDRGSLQPQHF. As DNA, the CDR3 is TGTGCCAGCAGTGATCGGTACCGGGACAGGGGGAGTCTTCAGCCCCAGCATTTT.

The chain is built from TRBV3-1 (or the pseudogene TRBV3-2) and TRBJ2-1; D unresolved. Germline CDR1 is LGHDT and CDR2 is YNNKEL (reference sequence). The CDR3 length is 13 residues. Deletions cut 4 bases from V and 9 bases from J, with 13 bases between. CDR3 DNA sequence: TGTGCCAGCAGCCCCACCATTAAGCGTGAGCAGTTCTTC. Protein product: CASSPTIKREQFF.

The gene calls are TRBV4-3 and TRBJ2-2; D unclear. CDR3 size: 16 residues. Per germline, CDR1 LGHNA and CDR2 YSLEER. Trimming pared 1 base from V and 4 bases from J, leaving 13 bases between. The DNA for the CDR3 is TGCGCCAGCAGCCAAGTGGGTGCAGCGAGCACCGGGGAGCTGTTTTTT. Residues: CASSQVGAASTGELFF.

The V and J genes are TRBV28 and TRBJ2-3, with D possibly being TRBD2 (5 bases). V was pared by 1 base and J by 0 bases, with 8 bases between. The CDR3 totals 15 residues. Germline V CDR1 and CDR2: MDHEN, SYDVKM. The CDR3 region has the DNA TGTGCCAGCAGTTTATTGGGCGGGAGCACAGATACGCAGTATTTT. This codes for CASSLLGGSTDTQYF.

The chain recombines TRBV28 with TRBJ2-2; D gene ambiguous. This CDR3 region has 17 residues. V lost 6 bases, J lost 5 bases, and 22 bases lay in between. CDR1 and CDR2 from the germline V gene are MDHEN and SYDVKM. The CDR3 loop is CASSLRLELARTGELFF. CDR3 in DNA: TGTGCCAGCAGCCTACGCCTAGAGTTGGCGAGGACCGGGGAGCTGTTTTTT.

CDR3: CASTKWASGTDTQYF. The CDR3 DNA reads TGTGCCAGCACCAAATGGGCTAGCGGCACAGATACGCAGTATTTT. The chain has TRBV7-9 and TRBJ2-3; TRBD2 might be the D (6 bases). From germline, CDR1 is SEHNR and CDR2 FQNEAQ (reference sequence). The V end lost 7 bases, the J end lost 1 base, and 15 bases lay between the germline ends. There are 15 residues in the CDR3. Variable domain in full (rest from reference TRBV7-9 and TRBJ2-3): DTGVSQNPRHKITKRGQNVTFRCDPISEHNRLYWYRQTLGQGPEFLTYFQNEAQLEKSRLLSDRFSAERPKGSFSTLEIQRTEQGDSAMYLCASTKWASGTDTQYFGPGTRLTVL.